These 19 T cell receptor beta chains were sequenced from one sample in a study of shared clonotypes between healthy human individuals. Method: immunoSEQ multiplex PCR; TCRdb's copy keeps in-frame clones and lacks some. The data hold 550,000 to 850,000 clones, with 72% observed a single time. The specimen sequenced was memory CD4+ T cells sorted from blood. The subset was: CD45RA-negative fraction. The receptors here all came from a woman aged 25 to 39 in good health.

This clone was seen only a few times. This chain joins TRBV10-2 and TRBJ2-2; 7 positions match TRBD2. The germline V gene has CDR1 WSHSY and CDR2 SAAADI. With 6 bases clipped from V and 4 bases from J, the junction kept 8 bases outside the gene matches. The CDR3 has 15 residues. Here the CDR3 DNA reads TGCGCCAGCAGGATGCGGGAGCGTGTCACCGGGGAGCTGTTTTTT. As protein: CASRMRERVTGELFF.

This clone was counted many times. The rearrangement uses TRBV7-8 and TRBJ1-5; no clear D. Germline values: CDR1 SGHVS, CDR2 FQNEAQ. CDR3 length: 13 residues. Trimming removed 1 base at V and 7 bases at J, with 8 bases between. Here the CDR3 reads CASSLELYQPQHF. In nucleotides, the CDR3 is TGTGCCAGCAGCTTAGAACTATACCAGCCCCAGCATTTT.

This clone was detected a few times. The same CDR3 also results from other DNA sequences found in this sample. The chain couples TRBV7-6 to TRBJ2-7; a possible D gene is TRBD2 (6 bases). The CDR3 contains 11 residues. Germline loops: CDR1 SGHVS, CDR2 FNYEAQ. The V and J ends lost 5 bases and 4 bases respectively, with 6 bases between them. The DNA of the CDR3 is TGTGCCAGCAGCCGGGGGTACGAGCAGTACTTC. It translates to CASSRGYEQYF.

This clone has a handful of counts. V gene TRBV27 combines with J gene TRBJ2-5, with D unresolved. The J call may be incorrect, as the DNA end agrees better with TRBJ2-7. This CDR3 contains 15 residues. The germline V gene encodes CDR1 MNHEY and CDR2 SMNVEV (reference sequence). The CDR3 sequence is CASSSVRSNSYEQYF. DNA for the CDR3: TGTGCCAGCAGTTCCGTAAGATCAAACTCCTACGAGCAGTACTTC.

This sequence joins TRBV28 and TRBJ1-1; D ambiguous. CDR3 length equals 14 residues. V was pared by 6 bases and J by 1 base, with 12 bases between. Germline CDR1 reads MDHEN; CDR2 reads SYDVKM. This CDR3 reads CASSPRVGNTEAFF. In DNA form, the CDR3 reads TGTGCCAGCAGCCCACGAGTGGGGAACACTGAAGCTTTCTTT.

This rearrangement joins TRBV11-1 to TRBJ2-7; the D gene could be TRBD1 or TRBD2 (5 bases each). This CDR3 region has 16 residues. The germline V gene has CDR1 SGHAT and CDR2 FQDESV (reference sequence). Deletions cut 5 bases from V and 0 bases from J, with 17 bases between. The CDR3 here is CASSRAPGRSSYEQYF. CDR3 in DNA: TGTGCCAGCAGCCGTGCTCCGGGACGCAGCTCCTACGAGCAGTACTTC. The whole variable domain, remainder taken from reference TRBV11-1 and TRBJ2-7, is EAEVAQSPRYKITEKSQAVAFWCDPISGHATLYWYRQILGQGPELLVQFQDESVVDDSQLPKDRFSAERLKGVDSTLKIQPAELGDSAMYLCASSRAPGRSSYEQYFGPGTRLTVT.

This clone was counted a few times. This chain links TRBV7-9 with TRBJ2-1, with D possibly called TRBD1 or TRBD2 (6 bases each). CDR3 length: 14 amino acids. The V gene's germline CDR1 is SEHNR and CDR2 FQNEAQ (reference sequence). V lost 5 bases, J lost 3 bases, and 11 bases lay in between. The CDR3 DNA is TGTGCCAGCAGCGGGGGGCGGAGCTACAATGAGCAGTTCTTC. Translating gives CASSGGRSYNEQFF.

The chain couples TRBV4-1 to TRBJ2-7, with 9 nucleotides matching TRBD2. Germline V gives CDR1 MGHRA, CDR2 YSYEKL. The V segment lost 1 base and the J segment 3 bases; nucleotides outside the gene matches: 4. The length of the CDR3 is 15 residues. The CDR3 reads CASSQVTSGNYEQYF. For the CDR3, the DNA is TGCGCCAGCAGCCAAGTGACTAGCGGAAACTACGAGCAGTACTTC.

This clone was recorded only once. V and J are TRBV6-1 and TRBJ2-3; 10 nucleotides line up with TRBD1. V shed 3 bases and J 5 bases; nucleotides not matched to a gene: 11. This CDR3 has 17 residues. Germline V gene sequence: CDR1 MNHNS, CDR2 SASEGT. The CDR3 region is CASSETGGAYHGDTQYF. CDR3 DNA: TGTGCCAGCAGTGAGACAGGGGGCGCGTATCATGGAGATACGCAGTATTTT.

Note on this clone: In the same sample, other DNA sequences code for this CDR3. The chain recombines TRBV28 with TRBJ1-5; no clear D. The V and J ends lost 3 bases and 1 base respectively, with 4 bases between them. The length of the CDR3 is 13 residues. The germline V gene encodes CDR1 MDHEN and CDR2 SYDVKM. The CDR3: CASSFYSNQPQHF. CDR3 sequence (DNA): TGTGCCAGCAGTTTCTACAGCAATCAGCCCCAGCATTTT.

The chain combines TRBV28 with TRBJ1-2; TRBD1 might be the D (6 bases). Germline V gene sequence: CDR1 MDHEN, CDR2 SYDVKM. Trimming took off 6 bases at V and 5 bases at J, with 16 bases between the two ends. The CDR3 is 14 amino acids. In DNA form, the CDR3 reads TGTGCCAGCAGCCTACAGGGATTCCTGTATGGCTACACCTTC. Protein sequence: CASSLQGFLYGYTF.

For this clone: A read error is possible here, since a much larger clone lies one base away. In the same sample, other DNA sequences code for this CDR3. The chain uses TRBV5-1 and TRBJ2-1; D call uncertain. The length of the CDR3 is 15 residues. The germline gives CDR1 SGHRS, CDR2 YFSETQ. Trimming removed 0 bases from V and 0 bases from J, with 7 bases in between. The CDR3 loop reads CASSLDSSSYNEQFF. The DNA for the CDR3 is TGCGCCAGCAGCTTGGATTCAAGCTCCTACAATGAGCAGTTCTTC.

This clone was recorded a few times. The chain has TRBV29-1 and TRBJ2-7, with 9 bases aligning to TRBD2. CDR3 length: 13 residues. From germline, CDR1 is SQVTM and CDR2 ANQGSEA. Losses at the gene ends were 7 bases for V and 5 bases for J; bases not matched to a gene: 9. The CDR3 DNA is TGCAGCGGAAGCGGGAGGTCCCCTAACGAGCAGTACTTC. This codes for CSGSGRSPNEQYF.

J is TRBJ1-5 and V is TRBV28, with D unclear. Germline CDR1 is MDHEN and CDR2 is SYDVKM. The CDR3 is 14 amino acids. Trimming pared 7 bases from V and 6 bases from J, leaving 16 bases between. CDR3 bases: TGTGCCAGCAATCCCCTGGGCAGAAGTCAGCCCCAGCATTTT. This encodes CASNPLGRSQPQHF.

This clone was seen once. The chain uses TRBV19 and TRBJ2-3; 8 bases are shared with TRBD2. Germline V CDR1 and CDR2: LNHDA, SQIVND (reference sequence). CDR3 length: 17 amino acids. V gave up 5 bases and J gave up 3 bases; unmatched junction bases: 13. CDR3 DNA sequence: TGTGCCAGTAGTTGGGGTGGGGTAGCGGGACGGACAGATACGCAGTATTTT. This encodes CASSWGGVAGRTDTQYF. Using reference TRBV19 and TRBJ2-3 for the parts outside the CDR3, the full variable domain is DGGITQSPKYLFRKEGQNVTLSCEQNLNHDAMYWYRQDPGQGLRLIYYSQIVNDFQKGDIAEGYSVSREKKESFPLTVTSAQKNPTAFYLCASSWGGVAGRTDTQYFGPGTRLTVL.

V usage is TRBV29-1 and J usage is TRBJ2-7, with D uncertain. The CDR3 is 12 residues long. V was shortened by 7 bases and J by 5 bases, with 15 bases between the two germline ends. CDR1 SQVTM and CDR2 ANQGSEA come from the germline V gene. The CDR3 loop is CSADVADNEQYF. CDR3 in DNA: TGCAGCGCCGACGTGGCAGATAACGAGCAGTACTTC.

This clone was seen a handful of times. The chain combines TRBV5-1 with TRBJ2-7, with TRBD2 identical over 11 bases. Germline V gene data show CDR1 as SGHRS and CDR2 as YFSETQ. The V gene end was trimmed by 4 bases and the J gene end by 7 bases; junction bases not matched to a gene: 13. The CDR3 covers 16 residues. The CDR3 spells CASSTLGLAAPGEQYF. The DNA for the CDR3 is TGCGCCAGCAGCACACTGGGACTAGCGGCCCCCGGGGAGCAGTACTTC.

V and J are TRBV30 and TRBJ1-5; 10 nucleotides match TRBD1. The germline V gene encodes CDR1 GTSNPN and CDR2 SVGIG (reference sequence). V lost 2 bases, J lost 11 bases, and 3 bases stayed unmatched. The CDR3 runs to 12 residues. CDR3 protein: CAWSPGTGAQHF. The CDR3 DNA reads TGTGCCTGGAGTCCCGGGACAGGGGCCCAGCATTTT.

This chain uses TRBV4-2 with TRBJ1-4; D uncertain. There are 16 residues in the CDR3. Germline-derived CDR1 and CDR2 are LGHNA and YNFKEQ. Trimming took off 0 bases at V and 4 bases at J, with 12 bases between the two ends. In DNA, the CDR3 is TGTGCCAGCAGCCAAGATTTGGGCGACATTAATGAAAAACTGTTTTTT. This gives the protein CASSQDLGDINEKLFF.